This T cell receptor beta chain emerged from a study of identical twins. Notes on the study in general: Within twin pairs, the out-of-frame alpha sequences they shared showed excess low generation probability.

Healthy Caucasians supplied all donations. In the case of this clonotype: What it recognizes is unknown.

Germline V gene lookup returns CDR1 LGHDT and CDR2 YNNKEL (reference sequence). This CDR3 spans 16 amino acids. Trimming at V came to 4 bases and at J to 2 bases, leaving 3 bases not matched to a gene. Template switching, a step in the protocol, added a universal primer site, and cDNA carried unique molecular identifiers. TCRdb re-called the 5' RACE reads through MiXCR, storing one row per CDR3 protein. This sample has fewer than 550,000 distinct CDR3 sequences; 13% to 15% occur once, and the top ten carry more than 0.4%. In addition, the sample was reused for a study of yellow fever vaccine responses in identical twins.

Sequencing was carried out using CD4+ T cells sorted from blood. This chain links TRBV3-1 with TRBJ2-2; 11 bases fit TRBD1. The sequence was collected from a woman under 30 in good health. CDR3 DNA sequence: TGTGCCAGCAGCCTATGGACAGGGGGCAACACCGGGGAGCTGTTTTTT. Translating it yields CASSLWTGGNTGELFF. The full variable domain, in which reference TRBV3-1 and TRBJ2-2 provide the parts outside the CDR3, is DTAVSQTPKYLVTQMGNDKSIKCEQNLGHDTMYWYKQDSKKFLKIMFSYNNKELIINETVPNRFSPKSPDKAHLNLHINSLELGDSAVYFCASSLWTGGNTGELFFGEGSRLTVL.